This TCR beta chain was sequenced in a study of cytomegalovirus exposure and HLA in healthy donors. As for this clone: As yet, its antigen is unknown.

Study-level findings and limits: Exclusion applied to some V segments, including TRBV6-2 and TRBV6-3, as they were indistinguishable. TCR association rates varied by HLA locus in a later analysis, with DRB1 highest and HLA-C lowest. Some public TCRs appeared in many individuals, while most sequences were rare.

The PCR had 60 Vbeta and 13 Jbeta primers. This table comes from immunoSEQ multiplex PCR, and its TCRdb copy is limited to in-frame clones, with some not included. Among 90,000 to 150,000 clones listed, over 60% were seen once. The CDR3 contains 17 residues. V shed 3 bases, J shed 1 base, and the junction held 8 bases outside the gene matches. Germline CDR1 is SGHRS and CDR2 is YFSETQ. The V call is TRBV5-1, the J call TRBJ2-7, with 12 bases that match TRBD2. This clonotype originated in a female donor in good health and CMV-seronegative. The specimen sequenced was PBMCs. The CDR3 is CASSSGTSGPPSYEQYF. The CDR3 bases are TGCGCCAGCAGCTCGGGGACTAGCGGGCCCCCGTCCTACGAGCAGTACTTC. Variable domain in full (rest from reference TRBV5-1 and TRBJ2-7): KAGVTQTPRYLIKTRGQQVTLSCSPISGHRSVSWYQQTPGQGLQFLFEYFSETQRNKGNFPGRFSGRQFSNSRSEMNVSTLELGDSALYLCASSSGTSGPPSYEQYFGPGTRLTVT.